This TCR beta chain is drawn from a study of blood T cell repertoires in COVID-19. Study-wide context: The cDNA or gDNA used as material had been derived from T cells, B-cell-depleted T cells, or PBMCs.

V lost 1 base and J 4 bases, leaving 7 bases between the germline ends. The CDR3 runs 13 residues. Per the germline V gene, CDR1 is LNHNV and CDR2 is YYDKDF (reference sequence). As originally analysed: Reference gene primer amplification gave nucleated cell count estimates. Repertoires were generated with immunoSEQ multiplex PCR, while TCRdb's copy carries only in-frame clones and drops some. That table supplies the V and J calls and clone size; D and trimming were determined from the DNA. The table shows about 460,000 clones, with more than 85% occurring only once. Of note for this clone: Other nucleotide sequences from this sample produce the same CDR3.

Living in about two dozen US areas, the participants were between about 18 and 95 years of age. In assigning cohorts, the study relied on participant-reported clinical history. Sequencing was carried out using PBMCs or T cells enriched from blood (not recorded which). The sequence derives from a woman in her fifties or sixties who had recovered from COVID-19. This chain connects TRBV15 to TRBJ1-1; D gene uncertain. The CDR3, as DNA: TGTGCCACCAGCAGAGGAGGAGGCACTGAAGCTTTCTTT. Amino acids: CATSRGGGTEAFF.